This T cell receptor beta chain came from a study of T cell responses to AZD1222 COVID-19 vaccine. Only in-frame clones appear in the TCRdb table, and some are missing; sequencing was by immunoSEQ multiplex PCR. Among approximately 140,000 clones listed, 75% to 95% were seen once. The CDR3 has 16 residues. V gave up 0 bases and J gave up 5 bases, with 11 bases separating them. Germline CDR1 reads ENHRY; CDR2 reads SYGVKD. The gene calls are TRBV10-3 and TRBJ1-6, with D perhaps matching TRBD1 (5 bases). The specimen was peripheral blood, collected on day 0 of MenACWY control vaccination. This clonotype was sampled from an adult in good health. The CDR3 nucleotides are TGTGCCATCAGTGAGTCGATGGGGGTAAATAATTCACCCCTCCACTTT. Amino acid sequence: CAISESMGVNNSPLHF.